The T cell receptor (beta chain) described here comes from a study of shared clonotypes between healthy human individuals. Data came from immunoSEQ multiplex PCR; TCRdb stores just in-frame clones and leaves some out. The sample holds about 2 million clones, 85% to 95% seen once. As defined, naive CD8 cells were CD45RO-negative and positively selected for CCR7, with terminally differentiated effector memory CD45RA+ cells excluded. Sequenced sample: naive CD8+ T cells sorted from blood. The sequence was obtained from a man between 18 and 35 years old in good health.

Here the CDR3 reads CASSPGTYFFDEQFF. The CDR3 bases are TGCGCCAGCAGCCCAGGGACATACTTTTTCGATGAGCAGTTCTTC. The chain recombines TRBV5-1 with TRBJ2-1, with a weak D call TRBD1 (6 bases). The CDR3 is 15 amino acids. CDR1 is SGHRS, CDR2 YFSETQ, per germline. V shed 4 bases and J shed 8 bases, with 19 bases lying between them.